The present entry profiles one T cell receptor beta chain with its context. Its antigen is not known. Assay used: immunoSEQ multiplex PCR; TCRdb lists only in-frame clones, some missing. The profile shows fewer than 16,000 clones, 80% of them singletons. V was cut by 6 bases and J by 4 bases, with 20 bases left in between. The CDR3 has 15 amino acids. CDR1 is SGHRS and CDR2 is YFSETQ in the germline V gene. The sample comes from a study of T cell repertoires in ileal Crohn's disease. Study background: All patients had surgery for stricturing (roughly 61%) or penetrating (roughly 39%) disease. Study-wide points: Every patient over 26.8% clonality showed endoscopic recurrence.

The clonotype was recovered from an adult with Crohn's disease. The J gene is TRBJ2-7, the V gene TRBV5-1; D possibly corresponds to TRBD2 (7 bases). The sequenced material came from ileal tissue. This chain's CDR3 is CASNLGGGLGYEQYF. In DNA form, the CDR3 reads TGCGCCAGCAACCTTGGGGGGGGCCTAGGATACGAGCAGTACTTC.